The next 29 T cell receptor beta chains were all read from a single sample in a study of shared clonotypes between healthy human individuals. Method: immunoSEQ multiplex PCR; TCRdb's copy keeps in-frame clones and lacks some. The table records 1,400,000 or so clones, less than 99% of them present only once. Sample: naive CD4+ T cells sorted from blood. Specified subset: CD45RA+ positively selected. These receptors were taken from a man younger than 45 in good health.

The chain uses TRBV11-3 and TRBJ2-2; 12 bases are a match to TRBD2. V dropped 5 bases and J dropped 6; count of bases not matched to a gene: 1. This CDR3 comprises 14 residues. Germline lookup yields CDR1 SGHNT and CDR2 YENEEA. The CDR3 loop reads CASSRTSGAGELFF. CDR3 bases: TGTGCCAGCAGCAGGACTAGCGGGGCCGGGGAGCTGTTTTTT.

The rearrangement uses TRBV10-3 and TRBJ2-7; TRBD2 matches 11 bases. Germline-derived CDR1 and CDR2 are ENHRY and SYGVKD. The CDR3 is made up of 16 amino acids. J gave up 4 bases and V 2 bases, and 7 bases lay outside the gene matches. The CDR3 here is CAISERIAGGRYEQYF. CDR3 bases: TGTGCCATCAGTGAGAGAATAGCGGGAGGGCGGTACGAGCAGTACTTC.

The chain is built from TRBV7-9 and TRBJ2-7, with 7 nucleotides matching TRBD2. Germline CDR1 reads SEHNR; CDR2 reads FQNEAQ (reference sequence). CDR3 length: 15 amino acids. V was clipped by 5 bases and J by 3 bases; unmatched bases: 10. CDR3 nucleotide sequence: TGTGCCAGCAGCGTGCAAGCGGGACGGTTCTACGAGCAGTACTTC. Amino acids: CASSVQAGRFYEQYF.

Note on this clone: The same CDR3 can be traced to other DNA sequences in this sample. The V call is TRBV5-1, the J call TRBJ1-3; 7 nucleotides line up with TRBD1. CDR1 is SGHRS and CDR2 is YFSETQ in the germline V gene. With V trimmed by 2 bases and J by 1 base, 6 bases remained unmatched. The CDR3 has 16 amino acids. The CDR3 loop is CASSLRGQSSGNTIYF. The CDR3 region has the DNA TGCGCCAGCAGCTTAAGGGGACAGAGTTCTGGAAACACCATATATTTT.

The genes are TRBV7-9 and TRBJ1-2; D is unresolved. Germline values: CDR1 SEHNR, CDR2 FQNEAQ (reference sequence). This CDR3 is 14 amino acids long. Trimming shortened V by 5 bases and J by 4 bases, and 14 bases separated the two germline ends. The CDR3 DNA is TGTGCCAGCAGCCCCCCCTTGGAAAGCTATGGCTACACCTTC. It encodes CASSPPLESYGYTF.

The chain combines TRBV6-1 with TRBJ1-4, with 7 bases fitting TRBD1. V gave up 10 bases and J gave up 0 bases; unmatched junction bases: 5. The CDR3 spans 14 residues. Germline CDR1 reads MNHNS; CDR2 reads SASEGT. CDR3 nucleotide sequence: TGTGCCACCACGGGACAGACAACTAATGAAAAACTGTTTTTT. It translates to CATTGQTTNEKLFF.

The chain is built from TRBV27 and TRBJ2-6, with a weak D call TRBD2 (6 bases). The V end lost 4 bases, the J end lost 0 bases, and 10 bases lay between the germline ends. The CDR3 sequence is 16 residues long. Germline V gives CDR1 MNHEY, CDR2 SMNVEV (reference sequence). This CDR3 reads CASSWRDFSGANVLTF. DNA for the CDR3: TGTGCCAGCAGTTGGCGGGATTTCTCTGGGGCCAACGTCCTGACTTTC.

This clone was counted once. The chain recombines TRBV5-4 with TRBJ2-3, with D maybe TRBD2 (6 bases). CDR1 SGHNT and CDR2 YYREEE come from the germline V gene (reference sequence). V gave up 10 bases and J gave up 0 bases, with 15 bases separating them. The CDR3 is 14 amino acids. Here the CDR3 DNA reads TGTGCCCCGGGACCGGGACTGAGCACAGATACGCAGTATTTT. Its protein product is CAPGPGLSTDTQYF.

This rearrangement joins TRBV12-5 to TRBJ1-3; D uncertain. With 2 bases removed from V and 2 bases from J, the gap between germline ends came to 7 bases. CDR1 and CDR2 (germline): LGHNT, FRNRAP. This CDR3 is 14 amino acids long. The CDR3: CASGLSTPGNTIYF. The CDR3 DNA follows: TGTGCTAGTGGTTTGTCTACTCCTGGAAACACCATATATTTT.

V usage is TRBV11-2 and J usage is TRBJ2-7; D perhaps matches TRBD1 (6 bases). Germline V CDR1 and CDR2: SGHAT, FQNNGV. The CDR3 spans 16 residues. Trimming shortened V by 4 bases and J by 0 bases, and 16 bases separated the two germline ends. The CDR3 loop is CASSYLSGVSSYEQYF. The CDR3 DNA sequence: TGTGCCAGCAGCTATTTATCAGGGGTTAGCTCCTACGAGCAGTACTTC.

The CDR3: CASSLAMGWGTEAFF. The CDR3 nucleotides read TGCGCCAGCAGCTTGGCCATGGGCTGGGGCACTGAAGCTTTCTTT. V and J are TRBV5-1 and TRBJ1-1; D ambiguous. The length of the CDR3 is 15 residues. Germline V gene sequence: CDR1 SGHRS, CDR2 YFSETQ. Trimming took off 0 bases at V and 4 bases at J, with 13 bases between the two ends.

The genes are TRBV4-2 and TRBJ1-5; D ambiguous. The CDR3 extends over 14 amino acids. Between the trimmed V and J ends, which lost 1 base and 6 bases, there was a span of 10 bases. Looked up from germline, CDR1 is LGHNA and CDR2 is YNFKEQ. CDR3 coding DNA: TGTGCCAGCAGCCAAGTTATTTCGGCTCAGCCCCAGCATTTT. It yields the protein CASSQVISAQPQHF.

The V and J genes are TRBV7-7 and TRBJ2-7; D is possibly TRBD2 (5 bases). CDR1 and CDR2 from the germline V gene are SSHAT and FNYEAQ (reference sequence). The ends were cut back, 0 bases at V and 0 bases at J, with 9 bases in the middle. This CDR3 contains 15 residues. The CDR3 spells CASSLADGGSYEQYF. The CDR3, as DNA: TGTGCCAGCAGCTTAGCGGACGGAGGCTCCTACGAGCAGTACTTC.

The rearrangement joins TRBV6-5 to TRBJ1-1, with 7 bases fitting TRBD1. This CDR3 is 15 amino acids long. CDR1 is MNHEY and CDR2 is SVGAGI in the germline V gene. V was clipped by 5 bases and J by 3 bases; unmatched bases: 9. CDR3 loop: CASSRGGGGYTEAFF. The CDR3 region has the DNA TGTGCCAGCAGTCGGGGAGGGGGCGGGTACACTGAAGCTTTCTTT.

The chain is built from TRBV28 and TRBJ1-5, with a tentative D call TRBD1 (5 bases). CDR3 length equals 14 residues. Germline V gene sequence: CDR1 MDHEN, CDR2 SYDVKM. V shed 3 bases and J shed 11 bases, with 17 bases lying between them. The CDR3 nucleotides read TGTGCCAGCAGTTTGCCCAGGGCCCATGGGGCCCAGCATTTT. Residues: CASSLPRAHGAQHF. Using reference TRBV28 and TRBJ1-5 for the parts outside the CDR3, the full variable domain is DVKVTQSSRYLVKRTGEKVFLECVQDMDHENMFWYRQDPGLGLRLIYFSYDVKMKEKGDIPEGYSVSREKKERFSLILESASTNQTSMYLCASSLPRAHGAQHFGDGTRLSIL.

This chain links TRBV6-5 with TRBJ2-1; D unresolved. The germline V and J ends were trimmed by 6 bases and 3 bases, with 9 bases remaining between them. Germline V gene lookup returns CDR1 MNHEY and CDR2 SVGAGI. The CDR3 runs 13 residues. CDR3 protein: CASRDWVYNEQFF. In DNA form, the CDR3 reads TGTGCCAGCAGGGATTGGGTCTACAATGAGCAGTTCTTC.

This chain joins TRBV5-1 and TRBJ2-2, with TRBD1 matching 8 bases. Trimming removed 5 bases from V and 4 bases from J; junction bases left unmatched: 4. This CDR3 spans 14 amino acids. The germline CDR1 and CDR2 sequences are SGHRS and YFSETQ. This CDR3 reads CASRQDRVTGELFF. In nucleotides, the CDR3 is TGCGCCAGCAGACAGGACAGGGTCACCGGGGAGCTGTTTTTT.

As DNA, the CDR3 is TGTGCCAGCAGTTTACTTGGGACAGGGATCTACGAGCAGTACTTC. Its translation: CASSLLGTGIYEQYF. The V gene is TRBV28, the J gene TRBJ2-7; 9 bases align to TRBD1. Looked up from germline, CDR1 is MDHEN and CDR2 is SYDVKM. Losses at the gene ends were 2 bases for V and 3 bases for J; bases not matched to a gene: 5. There are 15 residues in the CDR3.

The rearrangement uses TRBV7-2 and TRBJ1-5; TRBD1 is a possible D gene (5 bases). Germline loops: CDR1 SGHTA, CDR2 FQGNSA. V lost 1 base and J lost 3, with 7 bases in between. The CDR3 totals 14 residues. DNA for the CDR3: TGTGCCAGCAGCTTAGAGGGACTCAATCAGCCCCAGCATTTT. It yields the protein CASSLEGLNQPQHF.

The chain joins TRBV12-2 to TRBJ1-1; the DNA was not compared with TRBD1, the D call given in the table. TRBV12-2 is classified as a pseudogene. This CDR3 spans 16 amino acids. Here the CDR3 DNA reads TGTGCAAGTCGCTTAGATAGGACAGGGTTCAACACTGAAGCTTTCTTT. Translated: CASRLDRTGFNTEAFF.

Notes on this clone: Other DNA sequences within the sample encode an identical CDR3. The CDR3 here is CSVLQGYEQYF. The DNA of the CDR3 is TGCAGCGTGCTACAGGGCTACGAGCAGTACTTC. The V call is TRBV29-1, the J call TRBJ2-7; perhaps TRBD1 as D (6 bases). This CDR3 contains 11 residues. Deletions cut 6 bases from V and 3 bases from J, with 9 bases between. From germline, CDR1 is SQVTM and CDR2 ANQGSEA.

V is TRBV5-4 and J is TRBJ1-4; no reliable D call. Germline values: CDR1 SGHNT, CDR2 YYREEE (reference sequence). V lost 3 bases to trimming and J lost 4 bases, with 4 bases between them. The CDR3 consists of 12 residues. The CDR3 DNA reads as TGTGCCAGCAGCTCTCATAATGAAAAACTGTTTTTT. This codes for CASSSHNEKLFF. Using reference TRBV5-4 and TRBJ1-4 for the parts outside the CDR3, the full variable domain is ETGVTQSPTHLIKTRGQQVTLRCSSQSGHNTVSWYQQALGQGPQFIFQYYREEENGRGNFPPRFSGLQFPNYSSELNVNALELDDSALYLCASSSHNEKLFFGSGTQLSVL.

The genes are TRBV18 and TRBJ1-4; 9 positions agree with TRBD1. The CDR3 covers 15 residues. In germline, CDR1 is KGHSH, CDR2 LQKENI. With 4 bases clipped from V and 5 bases from J, the junction kept 5 bases outside the gene matches. In DNA, the CDR3 is TGTGCCAGCTCACGACAACAGGGGGCGAATGAAAAACTGTTTTTT. Amino acid sequence: CASSRQQGANEKLFF.

This sequence joins TRBV5-1 and TRBJ2-3; D is unresolved. Looked up from germline, CDR1 is SGHRS and CDR2 is YFSETQ. The CDR3 is 13 amino acids. The ends were cut back, 2 bases at V and 0 bases at J, with 4 bases in the middle. CDR3 amino acids: CASSFGSTDTQYF. The CDR3 coding sequence is TGCGCCAGCAGCTTTGGCAGCACAGATACGCAGTATTTT.

The chain is built from TRBV2 and TRBJ1-2; no firm D call. The V gene's germline CDR1 is SNHLY and CDR2 FYNNEI. The CDR3 loop spans 10 amino acids. The V end lost 4 bases, the J end lost 4 bases, and 1 base lay between the germline ends. CDR3 protein: CASSAYGYTF. The DNA of the CDR3 is TGTGCCAGCAGTGCCTATGGCTACACCTTC.

The chain recombines TRBV15 with TRBJ1-4, with TRBD1 as a possible D gene (5 bases). CDR3 length: 16 amino acids. Trimming stripped 3 bases from V and 3 bases from J, with 14 bases between. Germline V gene sequence: CDR1 LNHNV, CDR2 YYDKDF (reference sequence). This CDR3 reads CATSSGTGPPNEKLFF. The CDR3 nucleotides are TGTGCCACCAGCAGTGGTACAGGACCCCCTAATGAAAAACTGTTTTTT.

The genes are TRBV7-9 and TRBJ2-1, with 13 positions matching TRBD2. The germline V gene has CDR1 SEHNR and CDR2 FQNEAQ (reference sequence). This CDR3 has 15 amino acids. With 5 bases clipped from V and 9 bases from J, the junction kept 7 bases outside the gene matches. This CDR3 reads CASSRGLAGVGEQFF. The CDR3 DNA sequence: TGTGCCAGCAGCCGAGGACTAGCGGGAGTGGGTGAGCAGTTCTTC.

A word on this clone: The same CDR3 also results from other DNA sequences found in this sample. The rearrangement joins TRBV5-1 to TRBJ1-3, with no clear D. Per germline, CDR1 SGHRS and CDR2 YFSETQ. V lost 0 bases and J lost 4, with 5 bases in between. There are 13 residues in the CDR3. The CDR3 here is CASSLGIGNTIYF. The CDR3 DNA follows: TGCGCCAGCAGCTTGGGGATCGGAAACACCATATATTTT.

This rearrangement joins TRBV5-1 to TRBJ2-7, with TRBD1 identical over 8 bases. Germline V gene data show CDR1 as SGHRS and CDR2 as YFSETQ. V dropped 4 bases and J dropped 3; count of bases not matched to a gene: 15. The CDR3 has 17 amino acids. Here the CDR3 DNA reads TGCGCCAGCAGCCTATACCCCCACGGGACAGGAGTCTACGAGCAGTACTTC. It yields the protein CASSLYPHGTGVYEQYF.